The present T cell receptor (beta chain) was sequenced within a study of patients and donors after allogeneic stem cell transplantation. Each CDR3 protein gets one entry after TCRdb re-called the RT-PCR reads with MiXCR. The repertoire holds 95,000 to 120,000 distinct CDR3 sequences, with over 30% as singletons. The CDR3 is 11 residues long. The V end was cut by 6 bases, the J end by 10 bases, with 9 bases between. This clonotype was observed a handful of times. Sequenced input: blood, either unsorted or a sorted T cell fraction (not recorded which). The V gene is TRBV12-3 or TRBV12-4, the J gene TRBJ1-4; no reliable D call. The TCR was taken from a human donor who was either an allogeneic HSCT recipient or a stem cell or donor lymphocyte infusion donor (not recorded which). It is not recorded whose cells these are; they may come from a transplant donor. CDR3 region: CASRGSGKLFF. For the CDR3, the DNA is TGTGCCAGCAGGGGCAGTGGAAAACTGTTTTTT.